The present T cell receptor (beta chain) was sequenced within a study of T cell clonotyping in hematopoietic cell transplantation. Study observations and caveats: Graft donor and pretransplant recipient Inverse Simpson Index values predicted broader posttransplant TCR diversity. Cells were unsorted, so CD4 and CD8 contributions were not separated.

Libraries were prepared by immunoSEQ multiplex PCR; TCRdb keeps only in-frame clonotypes and omits some of them. The sample has several thousand clones; approximately 29% are singletons. V gave up 2 bases and J gave up 4 bases, with 11 bases separating them. This CDR3 has 15 residues. The germline V gene has CDR1 MGHDK and CDR2 SYGVNS. As regards this clone: What it binds is unknown.

The sequence derives from a female patient aged 50-59 years who had an allogeneic stem cell transplant from an unrelated donor, so the T cells may come from the graft donor. Some clones in this sample may be carry-over from other donors' samples. This chain uses TRBV25-1 with TRBJ2-2; TRBD1 might be the D (6 bases). The material was peripheral blood mononuclear cells, obtained 30 days after allogeneic stem cell transplant. The DNA of the CDR3 is TGTGCCAGCAGTGAAATGGCAGGGGCCACCGGGGAGCTGTTTTTT. Its translation: CASSEMAGATGELFF.